Listed below are T cell receptor beta chains from one sample, sequenced in a study of CXCR3-negative and CXCR3-positive naive CD8 T cells. After re-calling the 5' RACE reads, TCRdb lists one entry per CDR3 protein, DNA absent. This sample's table has some 130,000 distinct CDR3 sequences. Sequencing input: naive CXCR3+ CD8+ T cells from blood. Source of these receptors: a human donor in good health. Some clones in this sample may be carry-over from other donors' samples. Both conserved end residues are part of each CDR3.

TRBJ2-7 14 TRBV27 CASSFQGSVHEQYF
TRBJ2-1 16 TRBV28 CASRSSGTGLDNEQFF
TRBJ1-3 18 TRBV7-9 CASSLSPTGGTTGNTIYF
TRBJ2-7 13 TRBV7-8 CASSQDFSYEQYF
TRBJ1-1 15 TRBV27 CASSSRDRANTEAFF
TRBJ2-1 14 TRBV5-6 CASISPGLAGGQFF
TRBJ1-3 11 TRBV28 CASSFRHTIYF
TRBJ2-2 17 TRBV19 CASSIERTGPYTGELFF
TRBJ2-2 15 TRBV4-1 CASSHRGGDTGELFF
TRBJ2-2 16 TRBV21-1 CASSRAGRGGSGELFF
TRBJ2-1 13 TRBV10-3 CAILSGTYNEQFF
TRBJ2-7 12 TRBV29-1 CSVAGNSYEQYF
TRBJ2-1 16 TRBV9 CASSERGLALDNEQFF
TRBJ2-2 15 TRBV7-3 CASSLSGGDTGELFF
TRBJ2-3 15 TRBV29-1 CSVEVASGSTDTQYF
TRBJ2-5 18 TRBV7-2 CASSVRLAGGLSQETQYF
TRBJ2-1 14 TRBV6-2/TRBV6-3 CASSERGSYNEQFF
TRBJ1-5 13 TRBV6-2/TRBV6-3 CASSPYRVQPQHF
TRBJ2-4 16 TRBV28 CASSDPGTGGLDIQYF
TRBJ2-3 15 TRBV12-3/TRBV12-4 CASNTGPYSTDTQYF
TRBJ2-1 17 TRBV12-5 CASGAPGTSGGHNEQFF
TRBJ1-1 12 TRBV7-8 CASSLAVPEAFF
TRBJ2-4 12 TRBV4-1 CASSPPGDIQYF
TRBJ1-1 14 TRBV3-1 CASSQDMMNTEAFF
TRBJ2-1 14 TRBV19 CASKPGTGPNEQFF
TRBJ1-1 14 TRBV7-3 CASSRGQGNTEAFF
TRBJ1-2 16 TRBV15 CATSTPETNFGDGYTF
TRBJ1-6 22 TRBV7-6 CASSPYRDQGTGSVSYNSPLHF
TRBJ1-6 17 TRBV20-1 CSARNFLGDGGNSPLHF
TRBJ2-3 14 TRBV6-5 CASSLLRSTDTQYF
TRBJ2-7 14 TRBV29-1 CSVEVATPSYEQYF
TRBJ1-1 15 TRBV9 CASSFGPAQDTEAFF
TRBJ2-5 12 TRBV12-3/TRBV12-4 CASSSLEGTQYF
TRBJ2-5 16 TRBV11-2 CASSSETDRLIGTQYF
TRBJ1-1 14 TRBV28 CASSLGPWNTEAFF
TRBJ2-1 19 TRBV5-1 CASSLAQGLAGGPVYEQFF
TRBJ2-5 17 TRBV7-9 CASSLSMGFNRAETQYF
TRBJ2-1 16 TRBV4-1 CASSQPGLAVEGVQFF
TRBJ1-1 12 TRBV20-1 CSARLYVTEAFF
TRBJ1-1 16 TRBV12-3/TRBV12-4 CASSLSQQGRGREAFF
TRBJ2-7 18 TRBV20-1 CSARDLSDRGLFQYEQYF
TRBJ2-1 14 TRBV29-1 CSVESGRPYNEQFF
TRBJ2-5 15 TRBV28 CASSTGTGRGETQYF